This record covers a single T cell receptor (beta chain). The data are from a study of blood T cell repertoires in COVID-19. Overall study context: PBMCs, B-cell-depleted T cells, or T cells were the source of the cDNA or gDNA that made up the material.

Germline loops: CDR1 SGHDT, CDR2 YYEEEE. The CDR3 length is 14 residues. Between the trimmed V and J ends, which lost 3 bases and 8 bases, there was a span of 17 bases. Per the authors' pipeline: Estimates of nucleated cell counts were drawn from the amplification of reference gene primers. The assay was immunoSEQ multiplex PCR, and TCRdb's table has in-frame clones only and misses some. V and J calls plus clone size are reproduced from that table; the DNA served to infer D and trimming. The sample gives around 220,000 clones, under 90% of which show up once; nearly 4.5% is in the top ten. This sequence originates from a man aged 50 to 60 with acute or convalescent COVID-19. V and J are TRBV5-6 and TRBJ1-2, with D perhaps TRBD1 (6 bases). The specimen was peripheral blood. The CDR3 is CASSSLDRSGGYTF. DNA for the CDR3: TGTGCCAGCAGCTCCCTTGACAGGTCCGGGGGCTACACCTTC.